This TCR beta chain was documented in a study of blood T cells in healthy people across ages. The V gene's germline CDR1 is LNHNV and CDR2 YYDKDF (reference sequence). The CDR3 consists of 13 residues. V gave up 5 bases and J gave up 10 bases, with 15 bases separating them. Together with a sample-barcoded 5' primer, a J-beta primer mix was included in a second PCR lasting about 7 to 11 cycles. TCRdb itself ran the 5' RACE reads through MiXCR, one entry per CDR3 protein. The table records about 810,000 distinct CDR3 sequences, about 34% of them present only once. This sequence originates from a man between 18 and 35 years old in good health. The chain carries TRBV15 and TRBJ2-1; D might be TRBD1 (6 bases). The sample consisted of blood. CDR3 DNA: TGTGCCACCAGCGGGTCACAGGGCGCGGAGCAGTTCTTC. This sequence encodes CATSGSQGAEQFF.